This T cell receptor (beta chain) was sequenced for a study of identical twins. The CDR3 is 14 residues long. Germline V gives CDR1 DFQATT, CDR2 SNEGSKA (reference sequence). V dropped 6 bases and J dropped 7; count of bases not matched to a gene: 10. Notes on the study in general: The authors noted that invariant MAIT and iNKT cells could partly confound zero-insertion analyses.

TCRdb passed the 5' RACE reads through MiXCR, listing each CDR3 protein once. Seen here are some 230,000 distinct CDR3 sequences, 5.5% to 7.5% observed once, and the top ten hold roughly 15%. The table lists this clonotype with a count of one. Its matching antigen is unknown. The sample was also reused in another study, on T cells expressing NK-cell markers. As reported in that work: Roughly 1.0-8% of CD8+ T cells in over 5 donors belonged to dominant NKG2C+ clonotypes. The CD3+CD56-NKG2C+ fraction was also led by these clonotypes in a few donors.

The sequence was collected from a woman aged 18-30 years in good health. The V gene is TRBV20-1, the J gene TRBJ2-3; 10 nucleotides agree with TRBD2. Sequencing input: CD8+ T cells sorted from blood. CDR3 loop: CSATTGTSVNTQYF. The CDR3 nucleotides read TGCAGTGCCACGACCGGGACTAGCGTAAATACGCAGTATTTT.